The T cell receptor (beta chain) described here comes from a study of CD8 T cells in ankylosing spondylitis. Each TCR beta library was made by quantitative 5'-RACE that incorporated molecular barcodes. TCRdb analysed the 5' RACE reads with MiXCR anew, one entry per CDR3 protein. In the table there are 350,000 to 550,000 distinct CDR3 sequences, roughly a quarter of which are singletons. General study findings and limits: Disease-linked clones were CD8+ and relatively rare in peripheral blood. Earlier studies detected some motif variants in reactive arthritis synovial fluid and blood. Disease-linked clones reportedly showed significant enrichment in matched ankylosing spondylitis synovial fluid. Seemingly distinctive of ankylosing spondylitis blood was a TCR beta motif formed by eight highly homologous variants.

This clonotype has just one count. The antigen is unknown. Trimming left V 5 bases short and J 1 base short, with 15 bases between. Germline CDR1 is DFQATT and CDR2 is SNEGSKA (reference sequence). The CDR3 is 15 amino acids. The chain recombines TRBV20-1 with TRBJ2-1; D may match TRBD1 or TRBD2 (5 bases each). Sequencing was carried out using blood, either unsorted or a sorted T cell fraction (not recorded which). This clonotype was sampled from a male donor with ankylosing spondylitis. The CDR3 spells CSALNQGVSYNEQFF. The CDR3 DNA reads as TGCAGTGCTTTGAACCAGGGAGTTTCCTACAATGAGCAGTTCTTC.